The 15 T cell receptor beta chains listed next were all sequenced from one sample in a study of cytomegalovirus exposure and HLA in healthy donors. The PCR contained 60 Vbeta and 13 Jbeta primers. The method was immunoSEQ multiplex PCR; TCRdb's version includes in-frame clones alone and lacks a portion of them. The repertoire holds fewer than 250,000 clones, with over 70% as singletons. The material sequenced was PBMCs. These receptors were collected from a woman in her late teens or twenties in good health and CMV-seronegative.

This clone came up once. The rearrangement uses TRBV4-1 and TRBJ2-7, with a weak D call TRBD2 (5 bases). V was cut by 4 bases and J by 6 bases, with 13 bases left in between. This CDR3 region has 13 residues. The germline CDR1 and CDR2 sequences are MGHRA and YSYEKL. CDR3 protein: CASSPGLYSEQYF. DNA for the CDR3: TGCGCCAGCAGCCCTGGACTCTATTCCGAGCAGTACTTC.

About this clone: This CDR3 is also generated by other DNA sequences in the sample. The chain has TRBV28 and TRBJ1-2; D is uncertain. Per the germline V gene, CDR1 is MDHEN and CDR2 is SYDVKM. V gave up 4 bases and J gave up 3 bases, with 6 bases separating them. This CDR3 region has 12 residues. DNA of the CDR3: TGTGCCAGCAGTTACGGAGACTATGGCTACACCTTC. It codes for CASSYGDYGYTF.

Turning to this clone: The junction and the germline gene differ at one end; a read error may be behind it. CDR3: CVWSYTSGIDTQYF. Here the CDR3 DNA reads TGTGTCTGGAGTTATACTAGCGGGATAGATACGCAGTATTTT. V gene TRBV30 combines with J gene TRBJ2-3; 10 positions agree with TRBD2. CDR1 GTSNPN and CDR2 SVGIG come from the germline V gene (reference sequence). This CDR3 is built from 14 residues.

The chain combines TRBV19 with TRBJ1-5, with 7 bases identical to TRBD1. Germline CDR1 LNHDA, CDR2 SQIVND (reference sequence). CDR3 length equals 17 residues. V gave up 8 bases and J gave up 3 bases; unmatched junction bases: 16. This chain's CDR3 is CASAHPRDSLANQPQHF. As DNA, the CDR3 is TGTGCCAGTGCACACCCCCGGGACAGCCTTGCCAATCAGCCCCAGCATTTT. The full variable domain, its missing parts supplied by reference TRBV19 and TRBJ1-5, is DGGITQSPKYLFRKEGQNVTLSCEQNLNHDAMYWYRQDPGQGLRLIYYSQIVNDFQKGDIAEGYSVSREKKESFPLTVTSAQKNPTAFYLCASAHPRDSLANQPQHFGDGTRLSIL.

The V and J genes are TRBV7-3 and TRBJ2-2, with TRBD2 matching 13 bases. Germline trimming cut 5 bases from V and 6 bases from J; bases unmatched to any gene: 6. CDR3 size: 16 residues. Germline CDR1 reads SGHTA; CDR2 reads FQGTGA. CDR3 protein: CASSPRTSGRAGELFF. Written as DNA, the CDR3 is TGTGCCAGCAGCCCCCGGACTAGCGGGAGAGCCGGGGAGCTGTTTTTT.

In DNA, the CDR3 is TGTGCCAGCAGCAGAGACAGCAGGGGGCTTAACTATGGCTACACCTTC. It codes for CASSRDSRGLNYGYTF. The rearrangement links TRBV7-2 to TRBJ1-2; TRBD1 agrees at 8 bases. Germline V gives CDR1 SGHTA, CDR2 FQGNSA. The V segment lost 5 bases and the J segment 1 base; nucleotides outside the gene matches: 9. The CDR3 extends over 16 amino acids. Full variable domain (missing parts from reference TRBV7-2 and TRBJ1-2): GAGVSQSPSNKVTEKGKDVELRCDPISGHTALYWYRQSLGQGLEFLIYFQGNSAPDKSGLPSDRFSAERTGGSVSTLTIQRTQQEDSAVYLCASSRDSRGLNYGYTFGSGTRLTVV.

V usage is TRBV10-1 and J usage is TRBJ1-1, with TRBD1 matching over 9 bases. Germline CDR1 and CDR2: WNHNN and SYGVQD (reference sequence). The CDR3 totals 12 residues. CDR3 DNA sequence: TGCGACAGTACAGGGGGCATCACTGAAGCTTTCTTT. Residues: CDSTGGITEAFF.

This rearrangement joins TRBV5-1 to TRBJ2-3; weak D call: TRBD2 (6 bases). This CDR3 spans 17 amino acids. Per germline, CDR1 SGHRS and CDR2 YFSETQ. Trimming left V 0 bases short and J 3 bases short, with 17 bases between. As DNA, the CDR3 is TGCGCCAGCAGCTTGGGGACTAATGGGAAGACGACAGATACGCAGTATTTT. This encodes CASSLGTNGKTTDTQYF.

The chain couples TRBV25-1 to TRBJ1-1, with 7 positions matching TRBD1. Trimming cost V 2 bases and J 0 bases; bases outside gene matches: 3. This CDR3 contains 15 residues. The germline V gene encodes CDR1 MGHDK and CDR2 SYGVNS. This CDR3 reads CASSEKGGLNTEAFF. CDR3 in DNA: TGTGCCAGCAGTGAAAAAGGGGGCTTGAACACTGAAGCTTTCTTT.

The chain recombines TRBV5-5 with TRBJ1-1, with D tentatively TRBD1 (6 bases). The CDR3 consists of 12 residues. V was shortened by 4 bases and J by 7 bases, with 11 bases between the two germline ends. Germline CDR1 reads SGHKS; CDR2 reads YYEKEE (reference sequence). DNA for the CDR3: TGTGCCAGCAGCCCGAGGACAGATGAAGCTTTCTTT. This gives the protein CASSPRTDEAFF.

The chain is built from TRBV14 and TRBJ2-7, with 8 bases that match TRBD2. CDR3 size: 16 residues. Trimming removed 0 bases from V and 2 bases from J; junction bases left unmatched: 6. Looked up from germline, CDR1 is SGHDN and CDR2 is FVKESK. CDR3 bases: TGTGCCAGCAGCCAAGATAGCACTAGCGGTCCCTACGAGCAGTACTTC. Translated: CASSQDSTSGPYEQYF.

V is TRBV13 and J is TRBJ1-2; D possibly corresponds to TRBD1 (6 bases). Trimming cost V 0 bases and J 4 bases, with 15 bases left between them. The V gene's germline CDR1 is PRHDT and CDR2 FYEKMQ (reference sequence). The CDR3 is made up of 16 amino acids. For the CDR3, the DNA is TGTGCCAGCAGCTTAGGTATCACGGGACAAAGCTATGGCTACACCTTC. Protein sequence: CASSLGITGQSYGYTF.

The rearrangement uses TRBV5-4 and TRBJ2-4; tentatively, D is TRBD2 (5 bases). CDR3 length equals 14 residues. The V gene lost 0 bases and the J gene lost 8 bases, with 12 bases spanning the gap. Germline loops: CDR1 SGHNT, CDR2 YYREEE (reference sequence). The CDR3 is CASSLAAAGDIQYF. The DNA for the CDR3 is TGTGCCAGCAGCTTGGCAGCAGCCGGGGACATTCAGTACTTC.

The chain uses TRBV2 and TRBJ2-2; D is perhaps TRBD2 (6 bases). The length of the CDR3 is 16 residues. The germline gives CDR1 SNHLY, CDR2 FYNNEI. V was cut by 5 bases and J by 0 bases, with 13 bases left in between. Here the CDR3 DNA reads TGTGCCAGCAGTACCGGGACTCCTCCGAACACCGGGGAGCTGTTTTTT. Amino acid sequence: CASSTGTPPNTGELFF.

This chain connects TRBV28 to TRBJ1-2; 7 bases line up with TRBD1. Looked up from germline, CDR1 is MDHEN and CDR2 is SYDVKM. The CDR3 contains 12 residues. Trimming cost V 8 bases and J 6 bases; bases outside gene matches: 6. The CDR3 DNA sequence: TGTGCCAGCGAAGGGACAGAGAATGGCTACACCTTC. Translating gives CASEGTENGYTF.